One sample yielded the 4 T cell receptor beta chains listed below, sequenced in a study of beta chain features in type 1 diabetes. Study outcomes and limitations: Researchers report that Type 1 diabetes patients had moderately but significantly shorter TCRB CDR3s across all four CD4+ subsets.

Sequencing targeted expressed TCRB transcripts, as all isolated RNA had been reverse transcribed. This table comes from immunoSEQ multiplex PCR, and its TCRdb copy is limited to in-frame clones, with some not included. The table shows roughly 340,000 clones, with roughly 12% occurring only once. Their antigens are not known. The specimen was naive CD4+ T cells from blood. These receptors came from a woman under 30 with type 1 diabetes.

This clone appeared a few times. The chain couples TRBV30 to TRBJ1-5; D not certain. The V and J ends lost 2 bases and 3 bases respectively, with 11 bases between them. This CDR3 comprises 14 residues. Per the germline V gene, CDR1 is GTSNPN and CDR2 is SVGIG (reference sequence). In DNA form, the CDR3 reads TGTGCCTGGAGTCGTACGCAGGTCAATCAGCCCCAGCATTTT. The encoded protein is CAWSRTQVNQPQHF.

This clone was picked up a small number of times. Other DNA sequences from this sample encode an identical CDR3 as well. The chain has TRBV7-2 and TRBJ2-1; 13 bases map to TRBD2. The CDR3 is 15 amino acids. J gave up 6 bases and V 5 bases, and 4 bases lay outside the gene matches. In germline, CDR1 is SGHTA, CDR2 FQGNSA. This CDR3 reads CASSPRTSGSNEQFF. CDR3 in DNA: TGTGCCAGCAGCCCTCGGACTAGCGGGAGCAATGAGCAGTTCTTC.

This clone was observed a handful of times. V is TRBV18 and J is TRBJ1-2; no definite D call. V was cut by 8 bases and J by 0 bases, with 10 bases left in between. The CDR3 runs 13 residues. Germline assignment: CDR1 KGHSH and CDR2 LQKENI. CDR3 in DNA: TGTGCCAGCACCGACGGAGCTAACTATGGCTACACCTTC. As protein: CASTDGANYGYTF.

The J gene is TRBJ1-2, the V gene TRBV13; the D is unclear. The germline CDR1 and CDR2 sequences are PRHDT and FYEKMQ (reference sequence). Trimming stripped 4 bases from V and 4 bases from J, with 13 bases between. The length of the CDR3 is 14 residues. CDR3 amino acids: CASSSARSLYGYTF. In nucleotides, the CDR3 is TGTGCCAGCAGCTCCGCCAGGTCCCTCTATGGCTACACCTTC.